Included here is one TCR beta chain sequence, with context. In the source study's methods: Using reference gene primer amplification, nucleated cell counts were estimated. The method was immunoSEQ multiplex PCR; TCRdb's version includes in-frame clones alone and lacks a portion of them. The V and J calls and clone size come from that table; D and trimming were worked out from the DNA. Of over 250,000 clones in the sample, 80% to 90% were seen once. CDR3 length: 14 amino acids. Germline loops: CDR1 MNHNY, CDR2 SVGAGI (reference sequence). V lost 7 bases and J 0 bases, leaving 10 bases between the germline ends. This sample was taken from a study of blood T cell repertoires in COVID-19. Study summary: The United States, Italy and Spain provided the acute and convalescent COVID-19 samples. T cells, B-cell-depleted T cells, or PBMCs supplied cDNA or gDNA.

Sequenced sample: peripheral blood. The rearrangement joins TRBV6-6 to TRBJ1-3, with a possible D match to TRBD1 (6 bases). The clonotype comes from a woman between 70 and 85 years old with acute or convalescent COVID-19. The CDR3 nucleotides are TGTGCCAGCACCCACAGGGACTCTGGAAACACCATATATTTT. This translates into CASTHRDSGNTIYF.